The 6 T cell receptor beta chains below all came from one sample that was sequenced in a study of blood T cell repertoires in COVID-19. Profiled with immunoSEQ multiplex PCR; TCRdb holds only in-frame clones, not every one. The data hold about 140,000 clones, with approximately 86% observed a single time. The sample taken for sequencing was PBMCs or T cells enriched from blood (not recorded which). Receptors were obtained from a woman aged 35 to 49 who had recovered from COVID-19.

The chain joins TRBV11-2 to TRBJ2-2; 7 nucleotides align to TRBD2. The CDR3 extends over 15 amino acids. With 2 bases clipped from V and 7 bases from J, the junction kept 7 bases outside the gene matches. CDR1 is SGHAT, CDR2 FQNNGV, per germline. As DNA, the CDR3 is TGTGCCAGCAGCTTATCCGGACTAGATAGCGGGGAGCTGTTTTTT. It codes for CASSLSGLDSGELFF.

The rearrangement uses TRBV5-5 and TRBJ1-2, with D possibly matching TRBD1 (5 bases). The V gene's germline CDR1 is SGHKS and CDR2 YYEKEE (reference sequence). V lost 0 bases to trimming and J lost 0 bases, with 12 bases between them. The CDR3 sequence is 16 residues long. CDR3 in amino acids: CASSLVQGASNYGYTF. In nucleotides, the CDR3 is TGTGCCAGCAGCTTGGTTCAGGGCGCCTCTAACTATGGCTACACCTTC.

The chain has TRBV28 and TRBJ1-4, with D unresolved. V gave up 5 bases and J gave up 4 bases, with 5 bases separating them. Per germline, CDR1 MDHEN and CDR2 SYDVKM. The CDR3 has 12 amino acids. For the CDR3, the DNA is TGTGCCAGCAGTCCGAGTAATGAAAAACTGTTTTTT. This gives the protein CASSPSNEKLFF.

This chain connects TRBV6-5 to TRBJ2-1, with 10 bases matching TRBD2. The CDR3 consists of 14 residues. With V trimmed by 6 bases and J by 5 bases, 4 bases remained unmatched. Germline CDR1 reads MNHEY; CDR2 reads SVGAGI. The CDR3 nucleotides are TGTGCCAGCAGCGGAGCGGGAGGGAACAATGAGCAGTTCTTC. This gives the protein CASSGAGGNNEQFF.

The chain uses TRBV28 and TRBJ1-1; 7 bases line up with TRBD1. The germline V gene encodes CDR1 MDHEN and CDR2 SYDVKM. V shed 6 bases and J 5 bases; nucleotides not matched to a gene: 6. This CDR3 comprises 13 residues. The CDR3 is CASRTGISTEAFF. For the CDR3, the DNA is TGTGCCAGCAGGACAGGGATTTCGACTGAAGCTTTCTTT.

The chain is built from TRBV6-5 and TRBJ2-7, with TRBD2 matching 13 bases. CDR3 length equals 14 residues. Germline V gene data show CDR1 as MNHEY and CDR2 as SVGAGI. The trim removed 6 bases at V and 6 bases at J, leaving 5 bases unmatched. CDR3 sequence reads: CASREGLAGREQYF. The CDR3 coding sequence is TGTGCCAGCAGGGAGGGACTAGCGGGACGCGAGCAGTACTTC.